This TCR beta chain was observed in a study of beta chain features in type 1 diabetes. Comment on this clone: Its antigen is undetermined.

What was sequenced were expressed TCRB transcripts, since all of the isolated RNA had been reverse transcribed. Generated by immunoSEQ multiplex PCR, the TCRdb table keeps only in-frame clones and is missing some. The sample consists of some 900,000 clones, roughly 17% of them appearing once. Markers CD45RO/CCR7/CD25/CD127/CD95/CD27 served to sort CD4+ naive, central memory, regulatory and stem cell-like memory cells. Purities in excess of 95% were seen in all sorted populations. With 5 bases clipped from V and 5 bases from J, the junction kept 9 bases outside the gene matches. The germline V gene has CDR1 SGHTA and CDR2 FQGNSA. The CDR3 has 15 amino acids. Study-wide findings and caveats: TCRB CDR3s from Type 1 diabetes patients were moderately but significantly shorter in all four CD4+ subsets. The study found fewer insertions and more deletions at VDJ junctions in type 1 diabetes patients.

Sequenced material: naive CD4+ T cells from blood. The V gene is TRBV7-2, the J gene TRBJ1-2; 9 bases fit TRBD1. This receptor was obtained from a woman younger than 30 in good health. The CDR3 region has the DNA TGTGCCAGCAGCGACCCGACAGGGGGAGTGTATGGCTACACCTTC. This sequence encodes CASSDPTGGVYGYTF.